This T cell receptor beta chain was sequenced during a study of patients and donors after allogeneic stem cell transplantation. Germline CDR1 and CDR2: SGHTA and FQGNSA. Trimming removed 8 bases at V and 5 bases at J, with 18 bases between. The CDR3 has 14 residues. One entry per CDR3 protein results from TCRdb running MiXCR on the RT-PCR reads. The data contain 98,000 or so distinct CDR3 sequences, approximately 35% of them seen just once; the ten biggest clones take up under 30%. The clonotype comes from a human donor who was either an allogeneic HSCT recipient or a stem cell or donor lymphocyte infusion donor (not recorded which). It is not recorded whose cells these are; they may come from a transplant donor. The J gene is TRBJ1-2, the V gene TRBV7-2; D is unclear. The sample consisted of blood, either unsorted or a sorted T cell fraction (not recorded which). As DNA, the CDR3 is TGTGCCAGCGCCGGATCCATCAACGGTTATGGCTACACCTTC. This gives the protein CASAGSINGYGYTF. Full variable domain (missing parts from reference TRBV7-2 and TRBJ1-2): GAGVSQSPSNKVTEKGKDVELRCDPISGHTALYWYRQSLGQGLEFLIYFQGNSAPDKSGLPSDRFSAERTGGSVSTLTIQRTQQEDSAVYLCASAGSINGYGYTFGSGTRLTVV.